Reported below is one T cell receptor (beta chain). Antigen: not known. The CDR3 end lies 3 residues beyond the end of the read and is filled in from the germline J gene. This sample is drawn from a study of T cells in women clearing cervical HPV infection. The wider study: Cases: HPV16-related CIN3 or worse on histology, a couple of invasive cancers.

With 3 bases removed from V and 1 base from J, the gap between germline ends came to 11 bases. The CDR3 runs 15 residues. Per germline, CDR1 SGHAT and CDR2 FQNNGV. Using immunoSEQ multiplex PCR, the repertoire was profiled, and TCRdb retains in-frame clones only, with some absent. Its table lists about 27,000 clones. Findings of the study overall: Cases carried less TRBV6-7 than controls: about 0.1% versus 0.15%. Timing of associations relative to infection is unclear; T-cell subsets were not isolated.

The TCR comes from a woman between 18 and 75 years old with a cervical HPV16 infection that either progressed to CIN3+ or cleared (not recorded which). The sequenced sample was blood buffy coat. The V and J genes are TRBV11-2 and TRBJ2-3, with D possibly matching TRBD1 (6 bases). This CDR3 is CASSFRDTRTDTQYF. Incomplete CDR3 DNA: TGTGCCAGCAGCTTCCGGGACACACGCACAGATACG. Using reference TRBV11-2 and TRBJ2-3 for the parts outside the CDR3, the full variable domain is EAGVAQSPRYKIIEKRQSVAFWCNPISGHATLYWYQQILGQGPKLLIQFQNNGVVDDSQLPKDRFSAERLKGVDSTLKIQPAKLEDSAVYLCASSFRDTRTDTQYFGPGTRLTVL.